Sequencing of this TCR beta chain was carried out in a study of T cells expressing NK-cell markers (dated by TCRdb to 2019 to 2021). A note on the overall study: Fewer than ten donors provided sorted CD3+CD56+NKG2C+, CD3+CD56+NKG2C- and CD3+CD56-NKG2C+ T-cell subsets, whose TCR beta-chain repertoires were profiled. The libraries were sequenced on Illumina HiSeq 2000/2500, MiSeq or NextSeq, producing 2 x 150 bp reads. Randomly selected healthy volunteers, three men and five women, were used as the eight sequenced donors. Seven of the eight sequenced donors were HCMV-seropositive and one was HCMV-seronegative.

HCMV serostatus was determined by detecting HCMV-specific IgG in serum with a commercial ELISA kit. Ficoll density gradient centrifugation was used to isolate peripheral blood mononuclear cells from blood. As to this clonotype: This clone's antigen is unknown.

The study at large found these results: Those dominant clonotypes were again the most abundant among CD3+CD56-NKG2C+ cells in four donors, at about 28.3-65%. Whether the expanded NKG2C-expressing T cell clones were specific for HCMV antigens remained unclear. In 5 to 7 donors, the dominant CD3+CD56+NKG2C+ clonotypes were found to rank among the top 10 CD8+ clonotypes and to make up about 1.0-8% of CD8+ T cells.

The instrument was an Illumina HiSeq 2000. 5'RACE template switching, by which a universal primer site and unique molecular identifiers were added, was used to make TCR beta cDNA libraries. Synthesis of cDNA was primed from the TCR beta constant segment and was followed by two consecutive PCR amplification steps. Turning to the authors' computational methods: MIGEC was used to demultiplex reads and group the reads by UMI, and MiTCR was used to assemble and quantify clonotypes. To exclude erroneous sequences, only TCR cDNA sequences supported by at least two reads were retained. The tcR package was used for downstream repertoire analysis, and clonotypes were matched across fractions by CDR3 nucleotide sequence plus V segment. VDJmatch was used to annotate antigen specificity against VDJdb, with one amino acid substitution in CDR3 allowed. TCRdb reprocessed the reads into one record per CDR3 protein sequence, lacking DNA. The V and J calls were determined by TCRdb, not by the authors. The sample table holds about 460,000 distinct CDR3 sequences. The ten largest clones add up to about 1.5% of the sample.

The clonotype originates from a woman between 50 and 59 years old in good health. Donor details come from another sample of the same person, matched by shared clones. Material for sequencing was blood T cells: a sorted CD56 or NKG2C T cell subset, CD4+ or CD8+ T cells, or bulk PBMC T cells (not recorded which).

The CDR3 region reads CASSTARDRFTDTQYF. The chain is encoded by TRBV5-1 joined to TRBJ2-3; lacking DNA, the TRBD1 call made by TCRdb goes unchecked. For CDR1 and CDR2, the germline V gene lists SGHRS and YFSETQ. The CDR3 sequence holds 16 residues, the cysteine and phenylalanine included. No DNA was logged.